The next 19 T cell receptor beta chains were all read from a single sample in a study of beta chain features in type 1 diabetes. Study-wide points: Significant though moderate, a shortening of TCRB CDR3s appeared in all four CD4+ subsets of Type 1 diabetes patients.

Expressed TCRB transcripts were sequenced after all isolated RNA was converted to cDNA. Profiling relied on immunoSEQ multiplex PCR, and the TCRdb table lists in-frame clones only, not all of them. The sample records around 310,000 clones, about 14% being singletons. For these receptors, no antigen is known. Sequenced: naive CD4+ T cells from blood. These receptors all come from a woman aged 18-30 years with type 1 diabetes.

In its sample, this clone was seen a few times. This chain links TRBV29-1 with TRBJ1-1, with D maybe TRBD1 (6 bases). CDR1 and CDR2 (germline): SQVTM, ANQGSEA. The CDR3 has 15 amino acids. V gave up 4 bases and J gave up 0 bases, with 15 bases separating them. DNA for the CDR3: TGCAGCGTTGCCCACAGGGTCAAGATGAACACTGAAGCTTTCTTT. Residues: CSVAHRVKMNTEAFF.

The V call is TRBV29-1, the J call TRBJ2-3; D is unresolved. Germline V gives CDR1 SQVTM, CDR2 ANQGSEA. This CDR3 is built from 13 residues. V was trimmed by 3 bases and J by 0 bases, leaving 7 bases between them. The CDR3 loop is CSVEGASTDTQYF. In DNA, the CDR3 is TGCAGCGTTGAGGGCGCTAGCACAGATACGCAGTATTTT.

This chain links TRBV5-1 with TRBJ2-1; TRBD2 agrees at 10 bases. V lost 7 bases to trimming and J lost 6 bases; unmatched junction nucleotides: 10. The CDR3 is made up of 15 amino acids. Germline loops: CDR1 SGHRS, CDR2 YFSETQ. CDR3 coding DNA: TGCGCCAGCTCCCCCGGACTAGCGGTATTCAATGAGCAGTTCTTC. Translated, it gives CASSPGLAVFNEQFF.

This clone was counted only a few times. The rearrangement links TRBV19 to TRBJ2-5, with D possibly matching TRBD1 (6 bases). Germline V gene sequence: CDR1 LNHDA, CDR2 SQIVND (reference sequence). This CDR3 region has 16 residues. Trimming pared 7 bases from V and 1 base from J, leaving 19 bases between. Here the CDR3 DNA reads TGTGCCAGTAAACCCTGGGGAACAGGGACCCAAGAGACCCAGTACTTC. It translates to CASKPWGTGTQETQYF. The full variable domain, its missing parts supplied by reference TRBV19 and TRBJ2-5, is DGGITQSPKYLFRKEGQNVTLSCEQNLNHDAMYWYRQDPGQGLRLIYYSQIVNDFQKGDIAEGYSVSREKKESFPLTVTSAQKNPTAFYLCASKPWGTGTQETQYFGPGTRLLVL.

This clone was counted only a few times. This chain links TRBV7-3 with TRBJ2-3; 8 bases map to TRBD1. The V gene end was trimmed by 6 bases and the J gene end by 4 bases; junction bases not matched to a gene: 9. The CDR3 is made up of 15 amino acids. CDR1 and CDR2 from the germline V gene are SGHTA and FQGTGA. CDR3 in DNA: TGTGCCAGCAGTGATCAGGGGGCGCCACCAGATACGCAGTATTTT. It translates to CASSDQGAPPDTQYF.

This clone was found a few times. Other DNA variants within this sample encode the same CDR3. The J gene is TRBJ2-7, the V gene TRBV18, with 8 bases aligning to TRBD1. From germline, CDR1 is KGHSH and CDR2 LQKENI. Unmatched junction bases numbered 4, after V lost 3 bases and J lost 0 bases. CDR3 size: 15 residues. In DNA form, the CDR3 reads TGTGCCAGCTCACCCGCAGGGGGCCCCTCCTACGAGCAGTACTTC. The encoded protein is CASSPAGGPSYEQYF.

This clone has only a few counts. This chain connects TRBV25-1 to TRBJ1-1; D is possibly TRBD1 (6 bases). Per germline, CDR1 MGHDK and CDR2 SYGVNS. V was trimmed by 1 base and J by 10 bases, leaving 7 bases between them. The length of the CDR3 is 11 residues. CDR3 amino acids: CASSEWGPAFF. CDR3 bases: TGTGCCAGCAGTGAATGGGGGCCAGCTTTCTTT.

This clone has more than one count but fewer than ten. This chain joins TRBV14 and TRBJ2-1, with TRBD2 matching over 8 bases. V was pared by 8 bases and J by 7 bases, with 10 bases of the junction left unmatched. The CDR3 spans 14 residues. Looked up from germline, CDR1 is SGHDN and CDR2 is FVKESK. CDR3 amino acids: CASQGAGGGNEQFF. The CDR3 DNA reads TGTGCCAGCCAAGGGGCGGGAGGTGGAAATGAGCAGTTCTTC.

The table lists this clone with a few counts. The chain carries TRBV19 and TRBJ2-1, with 8 bases aligning to TRBD1. Germline V gene lookup returns CDR1 LNHDA and CDR2 SQIVND (reference sequence). The J segment lost 3 bases and the V segment lost 5 bases, leaving 6 bases of the junction unmatched. The CDR3 is made up of 15 amino acids. The CDR3 nucleotides read TGTGCCAGTAGTCGCCAGGGGGCAAGCTACAATGAGCAGTTCTTC. Its translation: CASSRQGASYNEQFF.

In this sample, this clone turned up a few times. V usage is TRBV30 and J usage is TRBJ2-4, with 10 bases lining up with TRBD2. Germline trimming cut 4 bases from V and 7 bases from J; bases unmatched to any gene: 7. The CDR3 is 14 residues long. CDR1 and CDR2 from the germline V gene are GTSNPN and SVGIG (reference sequence). In DNA, the CDR3 is TGTGCCTGGAAGGGGCTAGCGGGAGTGAACATTCAGTACTTC. It codes for CAWKGLAGVNIQYF.

This chain joins TRBV27 and TRBJ2-1; possibly TRBD1 for D (5 bases). Germline CDR1 reads MNHEY; CDR2 reads SMNVEV (reference sequence). The V end was cut by 6 bases, the J end by 14 bases, with 17 bases between. The CDR3 is 12 residues long. As DNA, the CDR3 is TGTGCCAGCAGCCTCCAGGGAAAGGGAAAGTTCTTC. Its protein product is CASSLQGKGKFF.

V and J are TRBV18 and TRBJ2-7, with 7 nucleotides matching TRBD1. The CDR3 contains 13 residues. Per the germline V gene, CDR1 is KGHSH and CDR2 is LQKENI. V gave up 4 bases and J gave up 3 bases; unmatched junction bases: 3. The CDR3 bases are TGTGCCAGCTCACAGGACAGGCTCTACGAGCAGTACGTC. It specifies CASSQDRLYEQYV.

The rearrangement uses TRBV30 and TRBJ1-1; D possibly corresponds to TRBD1 (5 bases). With 1 base removed from V and 0 bases from J, the gap between germline ends came to 12 bases. Germline lookup yields CDR1 GTSNPN and CDR2 SVGIG (reference sequence). The CDR3 length is 15 residues. The CDR3, as DNA: TGTGCCTGGAGTGCCCTCGGGGGGGTGAACACTGAAGCTTTCTTT. Its protein product is CAWSALGGVNTEAFF.

This clone has a handful of counts. This sequence joins TRBV5-1 and TRBJ1-1; no clear D gene. The CDR3 contains 12 residues. The ends were cut back, 4 bases at V and 8 bases at J, with 12 bases in the middle. Germline-derived CDR1 and CDR2 are SGHRS and YFSETQ. The CDR3 here is CASSPFPGEAFF. DNA for the CDR3: TGCGCCAGCAGCCCCTTTCCGGGGGAAGCTTTCTTT.

This clone was counted only a few times. CDR3 protein: CASSVGTAFLHEQYF. The CDR3 DNA follows: TGTGCCAGCAGCGTCGGGACTGCCTTTCTACACGAGCAGTACTTC. This chain joins TRBV9 and TRBJ2-7; TRBD2 might be the D (6 bases). Trimming cost V 2 bases and J 5 bases, with 17 bases left between them. The CDR3 has 15 amino acids. Germline V gene lookup returns CDR1 SGDLS and CDR2 YYNGEE.

A few counts support this clone. The chain carries TRBV19 and TRBJ1-5; TRBD1 agrees at 7 bases. CDR1 LNHDA and CDR2 SQIVND come from the germline V gene (reference sequence). Losses at the gene ends were 1 base for V and 5 bases for J; bases not matched to a gene: 2. CDR3 size: 14 residues. CDR3 residues: CASSIGQGDQPQHF. CDR3 DNA: TGTGCCAGTAGTATAGGACAGGGAGATCAGCCCCAGCATTTT.

This sequence joins TRBV4-3 and TRBJ2-2, with D uncertain. The CDR3 loop spans 16 amino acids. The germline V and J ends were trimmed by 1 base and 1 base, with 10 bases remaining between them. CDR1 is LGHNA, CDR2 YSLEER, per germline. The CDR3 spells CASSQVSTLNTGELFF. DNA for the CDR3: TGCGCCAGCAGCCAAGTCTCGACACTGAACACCGGGGAGCTGTTTTTT.

The chain couples TRBV4-2 to TRBJ2-1; possible D gene TRBD2, 6 bases. Trimming stripped 2 bases from V and 8 bases from J, with 28 bases between. This CDR3 has 19 amino acids. Germline-derived CDR1 and CDR2 are LGHNA and YNFKEQ. The CDR3 is CASSQRSYAAAGHSYEQFF. The CDR3 DNA is TGTGCCAGCAGCCAACGCAGTTACGCCGCAGCGGGTCATAGTTATGAGCAGTTCTTC.

In this sample, this clone turned up a few times. V gene TRBV7-3 combines with J gene TRBJ2-1, with 10 bases fitting TRBD2. V lost 5 bases to trimming and J lost 9 bases; unmatched junction nucleotides: 10. CDR3 length: 15 amino acids. Germline V lookup: CDR1 SGHTA, CDR2 FQGTGA. Here the CDR3 DNA reads TGTGCCAGCAGCCAATGGGCTAGCGGGAGTGGTGAGCAGTTCTTC. It translates to CASSQWASGSGEQFF.